These T cell receptor beta chains were read from a single sample in a study of blood T cell repertoires in COVID-19. Only in-frame clones appear in the TCRdb table, and some are missing; sequencing was by immunoSEQ multiplex PCR. The sample has approximately 50,000 clones, 87% seen once. Sequenced input: peripheral blood. The origin of the receptors is a man aged 45-65 years with active COVID-19. The CDR3 runs from the conserved cysteine through the conserved F or W. A D gene is named only where the DNA matches it firmly. Some rows have no size entry. The others give once, few or many, or a class for an expanded clone.

J gene: TRBJ2-2; D gene: -; clone size: -; V gene: TRBV29-1; CDR3 DNA: TGCAGCGTTGCCGGGGCCGGGGAGCTGTTTTTT; CDR3 protein: CSVAGAGELFF
J gene: TRBJ1-1; D gene: -; clone size: -; V gene: TRBV5-1; CDR3 DNA: TGCGCCAGCAGACTTACAGAGAACACTGAAGCTTTCTTT; CDR3 protein: CASRLTENTEAFF
J gene: TRBJ1-1; D gene: -; clone size: once; V gene: TRBV5-1; CDR3 DNA: TGCGCCAGCAGCTTGTCCCGGGGGGCGGCCTCTGAAGCTTTCTTT; CDR3 protein: CASSLSRGAASEAFF
J gene: TRBJ1-2; D gene: -; clone size: -; V gene: TRBV29-1; CDR3 DNA: TGCAGCGTTCGAGCGGGGAATGGCTACACCTTC; CDR3 protein: CSVRAGNGYTF
J gene: TRBJ2-7; D gene: TRBD2; clone size: -; V gene: TRBV7-9; CDR3 DNA: TGTGCCAGCAGCTTAAACGCGGGAGGAAGCGAGCAGTACTTC; CDR3 protein: CASSLNAGGSEQYF
J gene: TRBJ1-1; D gene: -; clone size: -; V gene: TRBV5-8; CDR3 DNA: TGTGCCAGCAGCTTGGGGGCAGCTCGCCCGAACACTGAAGCTTTCTTT; CDR3 protein: CASSLGAARPNTEAFF
J gene: TRBJ2-1; D gene: -; clone size: once; V gene: TRBV11-3; CDR3 DNA: TGTGCCAGCAGCTTAGGCACCACAGGGATTTCCTACAATGAGCAGTTCTTC; CDR3 protein: CASSLGTTGISYNEQFF
J gene: TRBJ2-1; D gene: -; clone size: -; V gene: TRBV7-3; CDR3 DNA: TGTGCCAGCAGCCTCCCGCCCAGCGCCAAGCAGTTCTTC; CDR3 protein: CASSLPPSAKQFF
J gene: TRBJ1-3; D gene: -; clone size: few; V gene: TRBV12-1; CDR3 DNA: TGTGCCAGCAGCTTTGCCAAACTCAGGGAAACTGGAAACACCATATATTTT; CDR3 protein: CASSFAKLRETGNTIYF
J gene: TRBJ2-2; D gene: TRBD2; clone size: -; V gene: TRBV27; CDR3 DNA: TGTGCCAGCACCCGGACTAGCCTTTTCGGCGGGGAGCTGTTTTTT; CDR3 protein: CASTRTSLFGGELFF
J gene: TRBJ2-1; D gene: TRBD2; clone size: few; V gene: TRBV11-2; CDR3 DNA: TGTGCCAGCAGCCTACCTAGCGGGGTGGGCTCCTACAATGAGCAGTTCTTC; CDR3 protein: CASSLPSGVGSYNEQFF
J gene: TRBJ2-2; D gene: TRBD2; clone size: -; V gene: TRBV9; CDR3 DNA: TGTGCCAGCAGCGCCGGGACTAGCACCGGGGAGCTGTTTTTT; CDR3 protein: CASSAGTSTGELFF
J gene: TRBJ2-7; D gene: TRBD2; clone size: -; V gene: TRBV5-6; CDR3 DNA: TGTGCCAGCAGCTCAAGACTAGCGGGAGCCTACGAGCAGTACTTC; CDR3 protein: CASSSRLAGAYEQYF
J gene: TRBJ2-5; D gene: -; clone size: -; V gene: TRBV24-1; CDR3 DNA: TGTGCCACCAGTGATCCGGAGGGGGCCGGGGAGACCCAGTACTTC; CDR3 protein: CATSDPEGAGETQYF
J gene: TRBJ2-7; D gene: TRBD1; clone size: -; V gene: TRBV6-1; CDR3 DNA: TGTGCCAGCAGTGAATCGGACAGGTTAAAGCAGTACTTC; CDR3 protein: CASSESDRLKQYF
J gene: TRBJ1-5; D gene: TRBD1; clone size: -; V gene: TRBV19; CDR3 DNA: TGTGCCAGTAGTATATCGGGCAGGGGGAACAATCAGCCCCAGCATTTT; CDR3 protein: CASSISGRGNNQPQHF
J gene: TRBJ2-5; D gene: -; clone size: -; V gene: TRBV11-1; CDR3 DNA: TGTGCCAGCTCCAGGGCAGGACAAGAGACCCAGTACTTC; CDR3 protein: CASSRAGQETQYF
J gene: TRBJ1-3; D gene: -; clone size: -; V gene: TRBV29-1; CDR3 DNA: TGCAGCGTAGGACAGTCATCTGGAAACACCATATATTTT; CDR3 protein: CSVGQSSGNTIYF
J gene: TRBJ1-2; D gene: -; clone size: -; V gene: TRBV30; CDR3 DNA: TGTGCCTGGACCCTCCTTACGGGAAGCGGCTACACCTTC; CDR3 protein: CAWTLLTGSGYTF
J gene: TRBJ2-7; D gene: -; clone size: -; V gene: TRBV25-1; CDR3 DNA: TGTGCCAGCAGTGAAATGAGGGGACACTCGACCTACGAGCAGTACTTC; CDR3 protein: CASSEMRGHSTYEQYF
J gene: TRBJ2-3; D gene: TRBD1; clone size: -; V gene: TRBV7-9; CDR3 DNA: TGTGCCAGCAGCTCGGGACAGGAGCTCACAGATACGCAGTATTTT; CDR3 protein: CASSSGQELTDTQYF
J gene: TRBJ2-3; D gene: TRBD2; clone size: once; V gene: TRBV14; CDR3 DNA: TGTGCCAGCAGCCCTAGCGGGAGGGCCTTGGATACGCAGTATTTT; CDR3 protein: CASSPSGRALDTQYF
J gene: TRBJ2-7; D gene: TRBD2; clone size: once; V gene: TRBV18; CDR3 DNA: TGTGCCAGCTCACCACCGTGGGGGGGCTACGAGCAGTACTTC; CDR3 protein: CASSPPWGGYEQYF
J gene: TRBJ2-5; D gene: -; clone size: -; V gene: TRBV24-1; CDR3 DNA: TGTGCCACCAGTGGTACAGGTCGGTGGGGCGAGACCCAGTACTTC; CDR3 protein: CATSGTGRWGETQYF
J gene: TRBJ1-5; D gene: -; clone size: -; V gene: TRBV9; CDR3 DNA: TGTGCCAGCAGCGTAGATCCTTCTAGCAATCAGCCCCAGCATTTT; CDR3 protein: CASSVDPSSNQPQHF
J gene: TRBJ1-1; D gene: -; clone size: -; V gene: TRBV7-8; CDR3 DNA: TGTGCCAGCAGCTTAGCAGGGGGATTGGGGAACACTGAAGCTTTCTTT; CDR3 protein: CASSLAGGLGNTEAFF